This T cell receptor (beta chain) was documented in a study of spatial heterogeneity in lung cancer. Only a few counts were recorded for this clonotype. Time point reported: blood at routine non-recurrence follow-up after resection. Whole RNA from tumor, nontumor lung or frozen PBMC was sequenced unsorted. Germline V gene lookup returns CDR1 DFQATT and CDR2 SNEGSKA (reference sequence). V dropped 0 bases and J dropped 0 bases, with 12 bases sitting between them. CDR3 length equals 16 residues. TCRdb re-derived calls from the 5' RACE reads in MiXCR, one entry per CDR3 protein. Of over 85,000 distinct CDR3 sequences in the sample, roughly a fifth were seen once.

The sequencing here drew on PBMCs, taken at follow-up. The rearrangement joins TRBV20-1 to TRBJ1-3, with unresolved D. The clonotype was recovered from a male donor with early-stage non-small cell lung cancer. The CDR3 loop reads CSARDSLGSSGNTIYF. As DNA, the CDR3 is TGCAGTGCTAGAGATTCTTTGGGTAGCTCTGGAAACACCATATATTTT.